The clone carrying this T cell receptor (beta chain) was seen many times. As yet, its antigen is unknown. This sample stems from a study of T cell repertoires in cytomegalovirus infection. For the study at large: Matching HLA type, along with CMV infection, was indicated by public TCR beta signatures. Whole-study findings and limits: Clonotypes of TCR beta that were HLA-C-restricted and CMV-specific dominated the ex vivo response. Accumulated public TCR beta family frequency recognized individuals carrying CMV together with the relevant HLA.

Via MiXCR, TCRdb re-called the reads, giving one row per CDR3 protein. Among roughly 230,000 distinct CDR3 sequences listed, about 17% were seen once. Trimming at V came to 0 bases and at J to 1 base, leaving 11 bases not matched to a gene. The CDR3 totals 20 residues. The germline CDR1 and CDR2 sequences are LNHDA and SQIVND (reference sequence). Sequencing was carried out using CD8+ T cells from PBMCs. The chain is built from TRBV19 and TRBJ2-2; 10 positions match TRBD2. The sequence was obtained from a human donor in good health (CMV status not recorded). Some clones in this sample may be carry-over from other donors' samples. The CDR3 here is CASSIEDLSSSGGNTGELFF. The CDR3 DNA sequence: TGTGCCAGTAGTATAGAGGATCTCTCGTCTAGCGGGGGGAACACCGGGGAGCTGTTTTTT.